The text below deals with one TCR beta chain. No clone much larger than this one lies a single base away; base qualities are absent. Because TCR-alpha and TCR-beta chains were sequenced unpaired, no chain pairing information was available. The immunoSEQ multiplex PCR assay was used to generate TCR libraries, with TCR-beta and/or TCR-alpha/delta assays applied to each sample. The amplified TCR libraries were sequenced on the Illumina high-throughput platform. Turning to the authors' computational methods: Clustering and dimensionality reduction relied on pairwise TCRdist distances among GMM-specific receptors from T cells that were either sorted ex vivo or expanded in vitro. Sequence motifs defined by gene usage and CDR3 content were tested for enrichment in tetramer-positive versus tetramer-negative populations. TCRdb limited this immuneACCESS table to in-frame rearrangements with V and J called. A share of clones is missing; checked studies link under half to unresolved V genes, and the rest is unexplained. V and J calls and clone size are given by that table; D and trimming were obtained from the DNA. Within this sample are 55,000 to 65,000 clones, with 81% of them counted one time only. The leading ten clones occupy 9.5% to 15% of the sample.

The data were obtained in a study of T cells in tuberculosis (dated by TCRdb to the late 2010s). For context, the study as a whole: In the study, CD1B tetramers and high-throughput TCR immunosequencing were combined to characterize T cells specific for the mycobacterial lipid antigen glucose monomycolate (GMM). Results and caveats for the whole study, not just this receptor: T cells that bind the CD1B-GMM tetramer with low affinity may not have been captured by the stringent sort gate.

Thawed, overnight-rested PBMC were stained with GMM-loaded CD1B tetramer, a Live/Dead dye and anti-CD3, then sorted on a FACS Aria II. The CD1B tetramers were loaded with C32 glucose monomycolate that had been purified from Rhodococcus equi. Before cryopreservation, the PBMC used for tetramer sorting had been depleted of CD14-expressing monocytes for a separate study. Approximately 99,000 tetramer-negative cells were sorted from each donor and analyzed alongside the tetramer-positive cells. GMM-loaded CD1B tetramers were used to sort antigen-specific T cells from a handful of healthy South African adults. Its CDR3 holds 17 amino acids, cysteine through phenylalanine. The kept DNA is CDR3 alone, 51 bases in frame from the first base. V loses 3 bases at its end and J loses 6 bases; junction bases beyond the gene matches: 13. The germline V gene provides CDR1 SGHTS and CDR2 YDEGEE.

The sample comprised CD1b-GMM tetramer-negative cells sorted from PBMCs. The intended sense of this specimen's cell subset or site label: T cells not binding CD1B-GMM tetramer, sorted from same donor. This sequence originates from an adult woman with latent tuberculosis. The sequence is built from TRBV5-8 and TRBJ1-5, and 9 junction bases match TRBD1. CDR3 sequence: CASSSRNRDREGQPQHF. The DNA sequence is given as TGTGCCAGCAGCTCGCGGAACCGGGACAGGGAGGGTCAGCCCCAGCATTTT.